The rows below give T cell receptor beta chains drawn from one sample of a study of blood T cell repertoires in COVID-19. Only in-frame clones appear in the TCRdb table, and some are missing; sequencing was by immunoSEQ multiplex PCR. This sample has about 160,000 clones, with 65% to 90% found just once. Sequenced: peripheral blood. Receptor source: a man between 70 and 80 years old with acute or convalescent COVID-19. The CDR3 runs from the conserved cysteine through the conserved F or W. The D gene is left open where the match is weak. Rows give clone size only sometimes, using once, few, many, or a class for an expanded clone.

CDR3 length	V gene	clone size	J gene	D gene	CDR3 DNA	CDR3 protein
15	TRBV9	-	TRBJ1-4	-	TGTGCCAGCAGCGTAGAGGAGGGCCAGAATGAAAAACTGTTTTTT	CASSVEEGQNEKLFF
16	TRBV18	-	TRBJ1-6	TRBD1	TGTGCCAGCTCACCAAGGGGACAGGGAAATAATTCACCCCTCCACTTT	CASSPRGQGNNSPLHF
13	TRBV29-1	few	TRBJ2-1	-	TGCAGCGTTTCTAACGAATGGACTGGCGAGCAGTTCTTC	CSVSNEWTGEQFF
16	TRBV19	-	TRBJ2-3	-	TGTGCCAGTAGTCTTACCAGGGGTCGAGCACAAGATACGCAGTATTTT	CASSLTRGRAQDTQYF
14	TRBV4-1	-	TRBJ2-3	-	TGCGCCAGCAGCCAATTAGCGGAGCCCTATACGCAGTATTTT	CASSQLAEPYTQYF
16	TRBV7-9	once	TRBJ2-2	TRBD2	TGTGCCAGCAGCTTTAGGGCTAGCGGGAACACCGGGGAGCTGTTTTTT	CASSFRASGNTGELFF
15	TRBV5-4	-	TRBJ2-7	-	TGTGCCAGCAGCTTGAAGGGTACGGGATCCTACGAGCAGTACTTC	CASSLKGTGSYEQYF
15	TRBV28	-	TRBJ2-7	-	TGTGCCAGCAGTTTTCGGAATAGCGGCTCCTACGAGCAGTACTTC	CASSFRNSGSYEQYF
12	TRBV5-1	-	TRBJ2-7	-	TGCGCCAGCAGCTCCCCCGGGGGCGAGCAGTACTTC	CASSSPGGEQYF
14	TRBV7-3	-	TRBJ2-3	-	TGTGCCAGCAGCTCCGGAGTCAGCACAGATACGCAGTATTTT	CASSSGVSTDTQYF
14	TRBV5-5	-	TRBJ2-5	-	TGTGCCAGCAGCGCGGGACAGCCTATGGAGACCCAGTACTTC	CASSAGQPMETQYF
14	TRBV15	-	TRBJ1-3	TRBD1	TGTGCCACCAGCAGGGACAGGACTGGAAACACCATATATTTT	CATSRDRTGNTIYF
14	TRBV5-1	-	TRBJ2-2	-	TGCGCCAGCAGCTTATCCGGGAGAAACGGGGAGCTGTTTTTT	CASSLSGRNGELFF
15	TRBV5-4	-	TRBJ1-3	-	TGTGCCAGCAGCGTGACCGGGACAACTGGAAACACCATATATTTT	CASSVTGTTGNTIYF
16	TRBV13	once	TRBJ2-1	TRBD2	TGTGCCAGCAGCACAAATAGCGGGAGAGAGTACAATGAGCAGTTCTTC	CASSTNSGREYNEQFF
15	TRBV25-1	-	TRBJ2-1	TRBD1	TGTGCCAGCAGTGTTGGGGACAGGTCAGTGAATGAGCAGTTCTTC	CASSVGDRSVNEQFF
18	TRBV5-1	-	TRBJ2-2	TRBD2	TGCGCCAGCAGCCCGGGACTGAGAGCGGGAGAGGGGACCGGGGAGCTGTTTTTT	CASSPGLRAGEGTGELFF
11	TRBV9	-	TRBJ1-2	TRBD1	TGTGCCAGCAGCGCAGGGGGTGGCTACACCTTC	CASSAGGGYTF
15	TRBV4-1	large	TRBJ2-7	TRBD2	TGCGCCAGCAGCCTGGCTAGCGGGCCCCACTACGAGCAGTACTTC	CASSLASGPHYEQYF
15	TRBV7-2	once	TRBJ2-1	TRBD2	TGTGCCAGCAGGACTAGCGGAACCTCCTACAATGAGCAGTTCTTC	CASRTSGTSYNEQFF
15	TRBV7-2	-	TRBJ2-7	-	TGTGCCAGCAGCCCATCCCCGACAGTTTCCTACGAGCAGTACTTC	CASSPSPTVSYEQYF
15	TRBV9	-	TRBJ1-2	TRBD1	TGTGCCAGCAGCTCCCGGACAGGGAATAACTATGGCTACACCTTC	CASSSRTGNNYGYTF
13	TRBV7-2	-	TRBJ1-5	-	TGTGCCAGCAGCCCCGACAGCCATCAGCCCCAGCATTTT	CASSPDSHQPQHF
17	TRBV7-3	-	TRBJ2-5	TRBD1	TGTGCCAGCAGCTTGGCGGGACCCGGGACAGGGAATCAGACCCAGTACTTC	CASSLAGPGTGNQTQYF
15	TRBV7-8	-	TRBJ2-1	TRBD2	TGTGCCAGCAGCTTGGGACTAGCGGGTTACAATGAGCAGTTCTTC	CASSLGLAGYNEQFF
13	TRBV2	once	TRBJ2-1	TRBD1	TGTGCCCAAGGACAGGGCTCCTACAATGAGCAGTTCTTC	CAQGQGSYNEQFF
15	TRBV6-5	many	TRBJ2-2	TRBD1	TGTGCCAGCAGGTCGACAGGGCTAATTACCGGGGAGCTGTTTTTT	CASRSTGLITGELFF
16	TRBV6-2/TRBV6-3	-	TRBJ1-6	-	TGTGCCAGCAGTTACGACTTGAGCTCCTATAATTCACCCCTCCACTTT	CASSYDLSSYNSPLHF
15	TRBV6-2/TRBV6-3	-	TRBJ2-5	TRBD2	TGTGCCAGCAGTATTCTAGCGGGAGGGCAAGAGACCCAGTACTTC	CASSILAGGQETQYF
15	TRBV5-4	-	TRBJ2-7	TRBD1	TGTGCCAGCAGTTTGGGACAGGGAAGCTCCTACGAGCAGTACTTC	CASSLGQGSSYEQYF
14	TRBV15	-	TRBJ2-3	-	TGTGCCACCAGCAGAGATCCTCGTAGAGATACGCAGTATTTT	CATSRDPRRDTQYF
15	TRBV29-1	-	TRBJ2-3	-	TGCAGCGTTGTAGGGGCTACTTCTAGCACAGATACGCAGTATTTT	CSVVGATSSTDTQYF
15	TRBV5-1	-	TRBJ1-5	-	TGCGCCAGCAGTTTGGACGGTTTTAGCAATCAGCCCCAGCATTTT	CASSLDGFSNQPQHF
20	TRBV14	-	TRBJ2-1	TRBD2	TGTGCCAGCAGCCCGGGACTAGCGTCTAACCCCCCTAGCTCCTACAATGAGCAGTTCTTC	CASSPGLASNPPSSYNEQFF
14	TRBV6-5	-	TRBJ2-5	-	TGTGCCAGCCGAGGTCCGAGCCATCAAGAGACCCAGTACTTC	CASRGPSHQETQYF
13	TRBV24-1	-	TRBJ2-7	-	TGTGCCACCAGTGATGGAGCCTCGCTAGAGCAGTACTTC	CATSDGASLEQYF
16	TRBV5-1	-	TRBJ2-2	TRBD1	TGCGCCAGCAGCTTAACAGGGGGCACGAACACCGGGGAGCTGTTTTTT	CASSLTGGTNTGELFF
15	TRBV6-2/TRBV6-3	once	TRBJ2-1	-	TGTGCCAGCAGCCCAGTGGGAGGGGGTTACAATGAGCAGTTCTTC	CASSPVGGGYNEQFF
15	TRBV11-2	-	TRBJ1-2	TRBD1	TGTGCCAGCAGCTCCGCCGGGACAGTCCGTGTCGGCTACACCTTC	CASSSAGTVRVGYTF
15	TRBV5-4	-	TRBJ2-2	-	TGTGCCAGCAGCTTAACTAGCACGAACACCGGGGAGCTGTTTTTT	CASSLTSTNTGELFF
13	TRBV11-1	-	TRBJ2-5	TRBD1	TGTGCCAGCAGCCTAAGGGACAGACAGACCCAGTACTTC	CASSLRDRQTQYF
14	TRBV19	-	TRBJ1-1	TRBD1	TGTGCCAGTAGTAGACAGGGAGAGAACACTGAAGCTTTCTTT	CASSRQGENTEAFF
16	TRBV15	many	TRBJ2-2	-	TGTGCCACCAGCAGAGAAATGCGGGGGAACACCGGGGAGCTGTTTTTT	CATSREMRGNTGELFF
14	TRBV6-5	-	TRBJ1-2	-	TGTGCCAGCAGTTACTCGGGCAGCTACTATGGCTACACCTTC	CASSYSGSYYGYTF
18	TRBV11-3	-	TRBJ2-2	TRBD1	TGTGCCAGCAGCTTTTATTCGGGACAGGGCGTTCGGACCGGGGAGCTGTTTTTT	CASSFYSGQGVRTGELFF
11	TRBV20-1	-	TRBJ2-5	-	TGCAGTGCTGAGTCCCGGGACTTCCCCTACTTC	CSAESRDFPYF
17	TRBV7-9	-	TRBJ2-2	TRBD2	TGTGCCAGCAGCTCAACTAGCGGGAGGTTCCGGACCGGGGAGCTGTTTTTT	CASSSTSGRFRTGELFF
17	TRBV4-1	-	TRBJ2-7	TRBD2	TGCGCCAGCAGCCAAGACCCACTAGCGGGAGATTTCTACGAGCAGTACTTC	CASSQDPLAGDFYEQYF
14	TRBV4-3	-	TRBJ1-2	-	TGCGCCAGCAGCCAGATTACAGGGTTCGGTGGCTACACCTTC	CASSQITGFGGYTF